This TCR beta chain was observed in a study of cytotoxic CD8 clonotypes in ibrutinib-treated CLL. Study-level information: The patients, roughly ten relapsed/refractory and roughly 15 treatment-naive, included 17 who were IGHV unmutated.

V trimming: 3 bases; J trimming: 2 bases; junction bases outside the gene matches: 12. CDR3 length: 18 residues. Germline CDR1 ENHRY, CDR2 SYGVKD. This clone was detected once. The data were produced by immunoSEQ multiplex PCR, yet TCRdb's version contains in-frame clones alone and is incomplete. The table includes approximately 280,000 clones, around 77% detected once. The TCR was taken from a human donor with chronic lymphocytic leukemia. The chain carries TRBV10-3 and TRBJ1-4; 7 nucleotides match TRBD1. Sequences were derived from PBMCs, sampled at disease progression, from a patient treated with ibrutinib. This chain's CDR3 is CAISDWDRGVSTNEKLFF. CDR3 DNA: TGTGCCATCAGTGATTGGGACAGAGGAGTGTCGACTAATGAAAAACTGTTTTTT.